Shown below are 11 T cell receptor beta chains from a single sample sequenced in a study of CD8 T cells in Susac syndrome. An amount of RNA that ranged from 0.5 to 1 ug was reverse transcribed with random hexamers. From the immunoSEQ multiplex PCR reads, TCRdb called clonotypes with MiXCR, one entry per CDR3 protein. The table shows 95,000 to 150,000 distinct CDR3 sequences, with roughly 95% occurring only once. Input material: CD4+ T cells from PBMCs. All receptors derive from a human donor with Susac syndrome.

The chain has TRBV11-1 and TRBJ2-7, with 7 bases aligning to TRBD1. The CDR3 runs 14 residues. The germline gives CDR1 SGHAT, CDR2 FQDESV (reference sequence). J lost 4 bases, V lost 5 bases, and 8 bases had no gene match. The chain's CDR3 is CASSPTGKAYEQYF. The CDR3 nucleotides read TGTGCCAGCAGCCCGACAGGGAAAGCGTACGAGCAGTACTTC.

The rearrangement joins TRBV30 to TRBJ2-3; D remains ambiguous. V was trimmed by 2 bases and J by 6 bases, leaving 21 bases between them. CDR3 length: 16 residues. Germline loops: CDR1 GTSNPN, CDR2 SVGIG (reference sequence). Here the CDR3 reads CAWSPELATGGDTQYF. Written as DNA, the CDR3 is TGTGCCTGGAGTCCTGAGTTAGCAACCGGTGGGGATACGCAGTATTTT.

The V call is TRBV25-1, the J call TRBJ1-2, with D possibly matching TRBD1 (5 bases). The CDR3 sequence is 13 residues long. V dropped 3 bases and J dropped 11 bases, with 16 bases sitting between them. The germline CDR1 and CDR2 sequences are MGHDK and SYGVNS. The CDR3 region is CASSETVVRRYTF. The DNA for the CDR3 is TGTGCCAGCAGTGAGACAGTGGTCCGAAGATACACCTTC.

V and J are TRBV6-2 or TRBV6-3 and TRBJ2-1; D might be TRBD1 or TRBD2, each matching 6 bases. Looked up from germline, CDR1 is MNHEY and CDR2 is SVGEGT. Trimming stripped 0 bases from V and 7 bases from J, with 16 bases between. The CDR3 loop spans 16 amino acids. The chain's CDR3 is CASSYSRGRLANEQFF. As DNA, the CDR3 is TGTGCCAGCAGTTACTCGAGGGGGAGGTTGGCGAATGAGCAGTTCTTC.

The DNA of the CDR3 is TGCGCCAGCACTACCGGGACAGGGGGGTCCGAGCAGTACTTC. Residues: CASTTGTGGSEQYF. This chain links TRBV23-1 with TRBJ2-7, with 11 bases that match TRBD1. TRBV23-1 is an open reading frame, and its role is uncertain. V trimming: 7 bases; J trimming: 6 bases; junction bases outside the gene matches: 8. This CDR3 region has 14 residues.

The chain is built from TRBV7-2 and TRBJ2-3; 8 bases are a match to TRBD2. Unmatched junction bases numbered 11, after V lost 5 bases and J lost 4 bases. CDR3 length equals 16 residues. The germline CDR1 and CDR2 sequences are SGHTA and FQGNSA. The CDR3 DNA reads TGTGCCAGCAGCCTATTTGGAGCGGGAGTCCCAGATACGCAGTATTTT. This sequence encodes CASSLFGAGVPDTQYF.

The CDR3 bases are TGTGCCTGGAGTCCCTATGTTGCATGGGATAGTGTCCCCGGGGAGCTGTTTTTT. Residues: CAWSPYVAWDSVPGELFF. The chain is built from TRBV30 and TRBJ2-2, with no clear D. Germline values: CDR1 GTSNPN, CDR2 SVGIG (reference sequence). Between the trimmed V and J ends, which lost 2 bases and 6 bases, there was a span of 25 bases. The CDR3 runs to 18 residues.

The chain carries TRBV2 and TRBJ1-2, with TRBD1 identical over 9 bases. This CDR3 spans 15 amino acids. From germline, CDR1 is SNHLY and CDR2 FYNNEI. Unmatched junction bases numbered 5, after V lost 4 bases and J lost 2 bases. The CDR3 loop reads CASSGGTGGNYGYTF. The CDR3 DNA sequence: TGTGCCAGCAGTGGCGGAACAGGGGGCAACTATGGCTACACCTTC.

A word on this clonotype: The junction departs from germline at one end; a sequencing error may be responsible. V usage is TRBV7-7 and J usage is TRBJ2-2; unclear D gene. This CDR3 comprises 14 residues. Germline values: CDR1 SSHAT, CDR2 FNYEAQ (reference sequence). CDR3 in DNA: TGTGCTAGCAGCCGAGATCCGAACACCGGGGAGCTGTTTTTT. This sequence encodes CASSRDPNTGELFF.

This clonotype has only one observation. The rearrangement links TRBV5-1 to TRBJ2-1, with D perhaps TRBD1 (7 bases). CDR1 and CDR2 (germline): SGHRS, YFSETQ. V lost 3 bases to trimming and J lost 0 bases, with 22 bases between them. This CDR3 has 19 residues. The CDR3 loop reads CASSSQGEDVKSSYNEQFF. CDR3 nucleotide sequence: TGCGCCAGCAGCTCCCAGGGGGAGGACGTAAAGAGCTCCTACAATGAGCAGTTCTTC.

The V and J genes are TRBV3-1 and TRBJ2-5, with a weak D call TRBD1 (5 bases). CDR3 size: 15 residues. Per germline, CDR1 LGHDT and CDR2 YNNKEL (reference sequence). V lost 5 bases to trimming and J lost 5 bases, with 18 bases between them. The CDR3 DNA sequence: TGTGCCAGCAGCAGCCGACAGCCCGGTAGGGAGACCCAGTACTTC. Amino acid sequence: CASSSRQPGRETQYF.